These 29 T cell receptor beta chains originate from one sample sequenced in a study of T cell changes during pregnancy in multiple sclerosis (dated by TCRdb to between 2019 and 2020). Receptor libraries were prepared by the immunoSEQ multiplex PCR assay. Entries here come from immuneACCESS through TCRdb and include only in-frame sequences with V and J called. Some clones fail to appear in such tables; in the studies checked, an unresolved V gene covers under half of the shortfall, and the cause of the remainder is unknown. In this sample the table shows some 100,000 clones, approximately 94% of which occur a single time. Around 0.96% of the sample is taken by the ten largest. The sequencing used peripheral blood, collected before pregnancy. Source of these receptors: a female donor with multiple sclerosis, enrolled in a pregnancy study.

The chain combines TRBV5-1 with TRBJ2-1, with 9 bases lining up with TRBD2. CDR1 is SGHRS, CDR2 YFSETQ, per germline. V trimming: 0 bases; J trimming: 3 bases; junction bases outside the gene matches: 7. The CDR3 covers 17 residues. The CDR3 loop is CASSLGGSGRYYNEQFF. In DNA form, the CDR3 reads TGCGCCAGCAGCTTGGGGGGTAGCGGGAGATACTACAATGAGCAGTTCTTC.

The chain combines TRBV9 with TRBJ2-1, with D uncertain. The V end lost 3 bases, the J end lost 1 base, and 11 bases lay between the germline ends. There are 15 residues in the CDR3. Germline V CDR1 and CDR2: SGDLS, YYNGEE. The chain's CDR3 is CASSEAGSSYNEQFF. CDR3 DNA: TGTGCCAGCAGCGAGGCCGGGTCTTCCTACAATGAGCAGTTCTTC.

The chain uses TRBV6-1 and TRBJ1-2, with D hard to call. This CDR3 comprises 14 residues. V lost 3 bases to trimming and J lost 4 bases, with 12 bases between them. Germline CDR1 and CDR2: MNHNS and SASEGT. The CDR3 DNA follows: TGTGCCAGCAGTGATCCATGGCAGGTCTATGGCTACACCTTC. Amino acid sequence: CASSDPWQVYGYTF.

The V call is TRBV27, the J call TRBJ1-4; 8 nucleotides agree with TRBD1. The CDR3 runs to 16 residues. CDR1 is MNHEY and CDR2 is SMNVEV in the germline V gene (reference sequence). For the CDR3, the DNA is TGTGTCCCGGGGACAGGCCGCCCCGCCACTAATGAAAAACTGTTTTTT. Protein product: CVPGTGRPATNEKLFF.

The chain employs TRBV27 and TRBJ2-1, with a tentative D call TRBD2 (6 bases). Between the trimmed V and J ends, which lost 6 bases and 11 bases, there was a span of 20 bases. Germline-derived CDR1 and CDR2 are MNHEY and SMNVEV (reference sequence). This CDR3 is 14 amino acids long. CDR3 bases: TGTGCCAGCAGCTATACCGACGCGACTAGGAAGCAGTTCTTC. Protein sequence: CASSYTDATRKQFF.

The chain joins TRBV6-6 to TRBJ1-1, with D perhaps matching TRBD1 (6 bases). CDR1 is MNHNY, CDR2 SVGAGI, per germline (reference sequence). The CDR3 sequence is 14 residues long. V lost 5 bases to trimming and J lost 1 base, with 11 bases between them. Here the CDR3 reads CASSQRRGNTEAFF. The CDR3 bases are TGTGCCAGCAGTCAACGCAGGGGGAACACTGAAGCTTTCTTT.

The chain is built from TRBV7-2 and TRBJ2-5, with 10 bases matching TRBD2. The CDR3 extends over 15 amino acids. CDR1 and CDR2 (germline): SGHTA, FQGNSA. J was trimmed by 5 bases and V by 1 base; bases with no gene match: 4. The CDR3 DNA reads as TGTGCCAGCAGCTTAGACAGCGGGAGGGGCGAGACCCAGTACTTC. It translates to CASSLDSGRGETQYF.

The rearrangement uses TRBV5-1 and TRBJ1-4, with 7 bases that match TRBD1. The V segment lost 4 bases and the J segment 7 bases; nucleotides outside the gene matches: 10. From germline, CDR1 is SGHRS and CDR2 YFSETQ. The CDR3 totals 15 residues. CDR3 sequence (DNA): TGCGCCAGCAGCCAACGACAGGGCCCTAGTGAAAAACTGTTTTTT. This sequence encodes CASSQRQGPSEKLFF. Variable domain in full (rest from reference TRBV5-1 and TRBJ1-4): KAGVTQTPRYLIKTRGQQVTLSCSPISGHRSVSWYQQTPGQGLQFLFEYFSETQRNKGNFPGRFSGRQFSNSRSEMNVSTLELGDSALYLCASSQRQGPSEKLFFGSGTQLSVL.

The chain couples TRBV10-3 to TRBJ1-1; weak D call: TRBD1 (5 bases). The V end lost 10 bases, the J end lost 3 bases, and 12 bases lay between the germline ends. The CDR3 covers 12 residues. Germline-derived CDR1 and CDR2 are ENHRY and SYGVKD. This CDR3 reads CATRGGDTEAFF. CDR3 nucleotides: TGTGCCACCCGGGGGGGTGACACTGAAGCTTTCTTT.

The CDR3 protein is CASSPPRQFTEAFF. Written as DNA, the CDR3 is TGTGCCAGCAGCCCGCCCCGACAGTTCACTGAAGCTTTCTTT. The rearrangement links TRBV28 to TRBJ1-1, with D possibly matching TRBD1 (5 bases). The CDR3 contains 14 residues. The germline V and J ends were trimmed by 6 bases and 4 bases, with 15 bases remaining between them. Per the germline V gene, CDR1 is MDHEN and CDR2 is SYDVKM. Looking up the rest from reference TRBV28 and TRBJ1-1 gives the full variable domain: DVKVTQSSRYLVKRTGEKVFLECVQDMDHENMFWYRQDPGLGLRLIYFSYDVKMKEKGDIPEGYSVSREKKERFSLILESASTNQTSMYLCASSPPRQFTEAFFGQGTRLTVV.

The table lists this clone with a count of one. The chain employs TRBV28 and TRBJ2-2; 7 nucleotides agree with TRBD2. The CDR3 totals 15 residues. The trim removed 5 bases at V and 7 bases at J, leaving 10 bases unmatched. The V gene's germline CDR1 is MDHEN and CDR2 SYDVKM. CDR3 sequence reads: CASSPLGGDGGELFF. The CDR3 bases are TGTGCCAGCAGTCCTTTGGGAGGGGATGGCGGGGAGCTGTTTTTT.

V usage is TRBV10-3 and J usage is TRBJ1-1; TRBD1 matches 8 bases. V lost 10 bases to trimming and J lost 3 bases; unmatched junction nucleotides: 10. There are 14 residues in the CDR3. Per the germline V gene, CDR1 is ENHRY and CDR2 is SYGVKD. DNA for the CDR3: TGTGCCACCAGGTCTACAGGGGGGCACACTGAAGCTTTCTTT. Translated, it gives CATRSTGGHTEAFF.

V usage is TRBV27 and J usage is TRBJ2-7, with D possibly matching TRBD1 (6 bases). Trimming cost V 6 bases and J 4 bases, with 19 bases left between them. Per germline, CDR1 MNHEY and CDR2 SMNVEV (reference sequence). The CDR3 loop spans 15 amino acids. The DNA for the CDR3 is TGTGCCAGCAGGGGTTTGGGGACACTTCAATACGAGCAGTACTTC. Translation: CASRGLGTLQYEQYF.

V is TRBV28 and J is TRBJ1-2, with 9 bases lining up with TRBD1. Trimming at V came to 6 bases and at J to 8 bases, leaving 7 bases not matched to a gene. The germline V gene encodes CDR1 MDHEN and CDR2 SYDVKM. The length of the CDR3 is 13 residues. CDR3 coding DNA: TGTGCCAGCAGGGGTGGGACAGGGCAAGGCTACACCTTC. It specifies CASRGGTGQGYTF.

The chain is built from TRBV25-1 and TRBJ2-2; a possible D gene is TRBD2 (6 bases). The CDR3 extends over 16 amino acids. Germline-derived CDR1 and CDR2 are MGHDK and SYGVNS. V was trimmed by 1 base and J by 1 base, leaving 10 bases between them. Here the CDR3 reads CASSEFGAGNTGELFF. In DNA form, the CDR3 reads TGTGCCAGCAGTGAATTCGGAGCGGGGAACACCGGGGAGCTGTTTTTT.

V usage is TRBV5-1 and J usage is TRBJ2-1; 8 positions match TRBD2. The trim removed 0 bases at V and 5 bases at J, leaving 4 bases unmatched. This CDR3 is 15 amino acids long. CDR1 SGHRS and CDR2 YFSETQ come from the germline V gene. The CDR3 protein is CASSLVLSGNNEQFF. The CDR3 bases are TGCGCCAGCAGCTTGGTCCTTAGCGGGAACAATGAGCAGTTCTTC.

This clone has more than one count but fewer than ten. V usage is TRBV27 and J usage is TRBJ2-7, with D tentatively TRBD2 (6 bases). This CDR3 spans 13 amino acids. Germline CDR1 reads MNHEY; CDR2 reads SMNVEV (reference sequence). Deletions cut 5 bases from V and 5 bases from J, with 13 bases between. The CDR3 loop reads CASSRAWGDEQYF. CDR3 sequence (DNA): TGTGCCAGCAGTCGTGCGTGGGGGGACGAGCAGTACTTC.

This chain links TRBV19 with TRBJ1-1; D not resolved. Germline CDR1 LNHDA, CDR2 SQIVND (reference sequence). The CDR3 is made up of 13 amino acids. Trimming cost V 3 bases and J 1 base, with 6 bases left between them. CDR3 region: CASSIYPNTEAFF. The CDR3 nucleotides are TGTGCCAGTAGTATCTATCCGAACACTGAAGCTTTCTTT.

This chain connects TRBV2 to TRBJ1-4; 11 nucleotides align to TRBD1. Per germline, CDR1 SNHLY and CDR2 FYNNEI. J was trimmed by 5 bases and V by 5 bases; bases with no gene match: 4. This CDR3 has 15 amino acids. The CDR3 bases are TGTGCCAGCAGTATCGGACAGGGGGCCAATGAAAAACTGTTTTTT. Translation gives CASSIGQGANEKLFF.

The rearrangement uses TRBV5-4 and TRBJ1-1; D not certain. Germline assignment: CDR1 SGHNT and CDR2 YYREEE (reference sequence). Between the trimmed V and J ends, which lost 4 bases and 3 bases, there was a span of 19 bases. The CDR3 covers 16 residues. The CDR3: CASSPKTGLKDTEAFF. CDR3 nucleotide sequence: TGTGCCAGCAGCCCAAAAACGGGGTTGAAAGACACTGAAGCTTTCTTT.

V is TRBV7-8 and J is TRBJ2-1; 7 bases map to TRBD2. Germline V gene data show CDR1 as SGHVS and CDR2 as FQNEAQ. J lost 6 bases, V lost 1 base, and 3 bases had no gene match. The CDR3 runs to 14 residues. This chain's CDR3 is CASSLGTSVNEQFF. The CDR3 DNA follows: TGTGCCAGCAGCTTAGGAACTAGCGTCAATGAGCAGTTCTTC.

The rearrangement joins TRBV18 to TRBJ1-4; 7 nucleotides match TRBD1. This CDR3 is built from 15 residues. J gave up 6 bases and V 6 bases, and 10 bases lay outside the gene matches. Germline assignment: CDR1 KGHSH and CDR2 LQKENI. CDR3 coding DNA: TGTGCCAGCTCTCCGATTACAGGGGCTTATGAAAAACTGTTTTTT. This encodes CASSPITGAYEKLFF.

V usage is TRBV27 and J usage is TRBJ2-7; D is possibly TRBD2 (7 bases). This CDR3 has 16 amino acids. V gave up 4 bases and J gave up 1 base, with 17 bases separating them. Germline V gene lookup returns CDR1 MNHEY and CDR2 SMNVEV (reference sequence). Here the CDR3 reads CASSWGGRAMSYEQYF. CDR3 coding DNA: TGTGCCAGCAGTTGGGGGGGCAGGGCAATGTCCTACGAGCAGTACTTC.

The table lists this clone with a count of one. This sequence joins TRBV6-1 and TRBJ1-1; D remains unclear. The CDR3 consists of 15 residues. Germline V gives CDR1 MNHNS, CDR2 SASEGT. Trimming shortened V by 3 bases and J by 1 base, and 12 bases separated the two germline ends. In DNA form, the CDR3 reads TGTGCCAGCAGTGACGCCCGCCGGAGGAACACTGAAGCTTTCTTT. The encoded protein is CASSDARRRNTEAFF.

The chain uses TRBV29-1 and TRBJ2-2; the match to TRBD2 covers 7 bases. Germline assignment: CDR1 SQVTM and CDR2 ANQGSEA. V was clipped by 7 bases and J by 6 bases; unmatched bases: 11. The CDR3 totals 14 residues. CDR3 in amino acids: CSARSGGTSGELFF. CDR3 nucleotide sequence: TGCAGCGCCCGGTCGGGGGGAACCTCCGGGGAGCTGTTTTTT.

The chain couples TRBV5-6 to TRBJ1-2, with 7 nucleotides matching TRBD1. V was pared by 6 bases and J by 5 bases, with 13 bases of the junction left unmatched. CDR1 and CDR2 (germline): SGHDT, YYEEEE. CDR3 length: 15 residues. CDR3 residues: CASTPPGQAEYGYTF. The CDR3 nucleotides read TGTGCCAGCACCCCCCCCGGACAGGCGGAGTATGGCTACACCTTC.

This rearrangement joins TRBV4-3 to TRBJ2-1, with 9 bases that match TRBD2. The CDR3 is 14 residues long. Trimming cost V 2 bases and J 10 bases; bases outside gene matches: 6. Germline V lookup: CDR1 LGHNA, CDR2 YSLEER. The CDR3 DNA is TGCGCCAGCAGCCAATCTATGGCGGGAGGGGAGCAGTTCTTC. Amino acids: CASSQSMAGGEQFF.

V is TRBV2 and J is TRBJ2-5, with 7 bases lining up with TRBD2. The germline V gene encodes CDR1 SNHLY and CDR2 FYNNEI. The CDR3 has 17 residues. V shed 0 bases and J 6 bases; nucleotides not matched to a gene: 13. CDR3 nucleotide sequence: TGTGCCAGCAGTGAAGCGTTTAGGGCGGGAGCGGGAAAGACCCAGTACTTC. This encodes CASSEAFRAGAGKTQYF.

The V and J genes are TRBV7-9 and TRBJ2-3, with D possibly matching TRBD2 (6 bases). The CDR3 totals 15 residues. Germline values: CDR1 SEHNR, CDR2 FQNEAQ (reference sequence). Trimming took 1 base from V and 2 from J, leaving 10 bases between them. The CDR3 reads CASSLGGVSTDTQYF. CDR3 coding DNA: TGTGCCAGCAGCTTAGGCGGGGTGTCCACAGATACGCAGTATTTT. Full variable domain (outside the CDR3, taken from reference TRBV7-9 and TRBJ2-3): DTGVSQNPRHKITKRGQNVTFRCDPISEHNRLYWYRQTLGQGPEFLTYFQNEAQLEKSRLLSDRFSAERPKGSFSTLEIQRTEQGDSAMYLCASSLGGVSTDTQYFGPGTRLTVL.